A single count supports the clone carrying this T cell receptor (beta chain). Sequenced by immunoSEQ multiplex PCR; TCRdb stores in-frame clones only, minus some. In the table there are more than 25,000 clones, about 88% of which are singletons. The treatment is: randomized to nivolumab then ipilimumab (arm A) or the reverse (arm B). Patients had received no earlier DNA-damaging chemotherapy. From thawed PBMCs, live CD3+CD8+ cells negative for CD19 and CD56 were sorted. These data originate in a study of sequential checkpoint blockade in melanoma. Germline CDR1 is MDHEN and CDR2 is SYDVKM. Trimming cost V 5 bases and J 5 bases, with 9 bases left between them. CDR3 size: 12 residues.

The chain couples TRBV28 to TRBJ1-1; no reliable D call. The clonotype comes from a human donor with melanoma. The sequencing here drew on CD8+ T cells sorted from blood (inferred from file names), taken from a patient given nivolumab and ipilimumab in sequence. CDR3 bases: TGTGCCAGCAGTCTAAGCCGTACTGAAGCTTTCTTT. It translates to CASSLSRTEAFF. Based on the CDR3 plus reference TRBV28 and TRBJ1-1, the full variable domain is DVKVTQSSRYLVKRTGEKVFLECVQDMDHENMFWYRQDPGLGLRLIYFSYDVKMKEKGDIPEGYSVSREKKERFSLILESASTNQTSMYLCASSLSRTEAFFGQGTRLTVV.